This TCR beta chain was captured by sequencing in a study of T cell repertoires in cytomegalovirus infection. Background on the study: Matching HLA type, along with CMV infection, was indicated by public TCR beta signatures.

The V gene's germline CDR1 is MDHEN and CDR2 SYDVKM. The CDR3 has 13 amino acids. With 5 bases removed from V and 3 bases from J, the gap between germline ends came to 8 bases. Study findings and constraints: Cumulative public TCR beta family frequency identified carriers of CMV plus the relevant HLA.

This clonotype has at least ten counts. Its antigen is not identified. TCRdb passed the reads through MiXCR, listing each CDR3 protein once. The table has roughly 77,000 distinct CDR3 sequences, under 4.5% seen once. The receptor comes from a human donor in good health (CMV status not recorded). Some clones in this sample may be carry-over from other donors' samples. The source material was PBMCs. This chain links TRBV28 with TRBJ2-1; D unclear. The CDR3 DNA is TGTGCCAGCAGTAAAGGCTTCTACAATGAGCAGTTCTTC. Its protein is CASSKGFYNEQFF.